A selection of T cell receptor beta chains follows, all from one sample in a study of pediatric ulcerative colitis. The data were produced by immunoSEQ multiplex PCR, yet TCRdb's version contains in-frame clones alone and is incomplete. The table includes 30,000 to 45,000 clones, around four fifths detected once. Sequencing was done on a sample of blood. All receptors come from a girl between 5 and 17 years old with moderate ulcerative colitis. Both conserved end residues are part of each CDR3. D genes are given only for firm matches. The listing skips clone size in some rows; elsewhere it reads once, few, many or a size class.

v_gene: TRBV6-6; j_gene: TRBJ2-1; d_gene: TRBD1; abundance: .; CDR3nt: TGTGCCAGCAGTTACCCCGGACAGGGGCGCTACAATGAGCAGTTCTTC; CDR3aa: CASSYPGQGRYNEQFF
v_gene: TRBV4-3; j_gene: TRBJ1-2; d_gene: .; abundance: .; CDR3nt: TGCGCCAGCAGCCAATTTTCCGCAGGCGACTATGGCTACACCTTC; CDR3aa: CASSQFSAGDYGYTF
v_gene: TRBV11-2; j_gene: TRBJ2-3; d_gene: TRBD2; abundance: .; CDR3nt: TGTGCCAGCAGCTCTCGACTAGCGGGTGGCACAGATACGCAGTATTTT; CDR3aa: CASSSRLAGGTDTQYF
v_gene: TRBV5-5; j_gene: TRBJ2-7; d_gene: TRBD2; abundance: .; CDR3nt: TGTGCCAGCAGCCGTCAAGGGACTAGCGGGGCCTACGAGCAGTACTTC; CDR3aa: CASSRQGTSGAYEQYF
v_gene: TRBV29-1; j_gene: TRBJ1-2; d_gene: TRBD1; abundance: .; CDR3nt: TGCAGCGTTGGAGGGACAGGAGTTAACTATGGCTACACCTTC; CDR3aa: CSVGGTGVNYGYTF
v_gene: TRBV19; j_gene: TRBJ1-5; d_gene: .; abundance: once; CDR3nt: TGTGCCAGTAGTATAGATGAGGGGAGCGGTCAGCCCCAGCATTTT; CDR3aa: CASSIDEGSGQPQHF
v_gene: TRBV9; j_gene: TRBJ2-7; d_gene: .; abundance: .; CDR3nt: TGTGCCAGCAGCGTAGAGCCGGGTACCTACGAGCAGTACTTC; CDR3aa: CASSVEPGTYEQYF
v_gene: TRBV15; j_gene: TRBJ2-1; d_gene: .; abundance: .; CDR3nt: TGTGCCACCAAACCCCTGACGGAGTCCTACAATGAGCAGTTCTTC; CDR3aa: CATKPLTESYNEQFF
v_gene: TRBV19; j_gene: TRBJ2-4; d_gene: TRBD2; abundance: .; CDR3nt: TGTGCCAGTAGTAGGGCTAGCGGGAGTTGGGACATTCAGTACTTC; CDR3aa: CASSRASGSWDIQYF
v_gene: TRBV10-3; j_gene: TRBJ2-1; d_gene: TRBD1; abundance: .; CDR3nt: TGTGCCATCAGCTTCGACAGGGTTTACAATGAGCAGTTCTTC; CDR3aa: CAISFDRVYNEQFF
v_gene: TRBV2; j_gene: TRBJ2-5; d_gene: .; abundance: .; CDR3nt: TGTGCCAGCAGTGAAAGGGGGGGGCAGAGGGAGACCCAGTACTTC; CDR3aa: CASSERGGQRETQYF
v_gene: TRBV27; j_gene: TRBJ2-2; d_gene: TRBD1; abundance: .; CDR3nt: TGTGCCAGCAGTTTGGGAGGACAGGGTAGTTATTCCGGGGAGCTGTTTTTT; CDR3aa: CASSLGGQGSYSGELFF
v_gene: TRBV7-9; j_gene: TRBJ2-4; d_gene: .; abundance: .; CDR3nt: TGTGCCAGCAGTCCAAGGGCCAAAAACATTCAGTACTTC; CDR3aa: CASSPRAKNIQYF
v_gene: TRBV12-5; j_gene: TRBJ2-3; d_gene: TRBD1; abundance: .; CDR3nt: TGTGCTAGTGGTCCGGACAGGGGGCTAACAGATACGCAGTATTTT; CDR3aa: CASGPDRGLTDTQYF
v_gene: TRBV7-9; j_gene: TRBJ2-3; d_gene: TRBD2; abundance: .; CDR3nt: TGTGCCAGCAGCCCTAGCGGGAGAGGAACAGATACGCAGTATTTT; CDR3aa: CASSPSGRGTDTQYF
v_gene: TRBV6-5; j_gene: TRBJ2-3; d_gene: TRBD2; abundance: few; CDR3nt: TGTGCCAGCAGGCAAGGACTAGCGGGGACAGATACGCAGTATTTT; CDR3aa: CASRQGLAGTDTQYF
v_gene: TRBV5-5; j_gene: TRBJ2-3; d_gene: .; abundance: .; CDR3nt: TGTGCCAGCAGCCGTAGCACAGATACGCAGTATTTT; CDR3aa: CASSRSTDTQYF
v_gene: TRBV6-5; j_gene: TRBJ1-5; d_gene: .; abundance: .; CDR3nt: TGTGCCAGCAGTCCGCCCACATGGAACCCCCAGCATTTT; CDR3aa: CASSPPTWNPQHF
v_gene: TRBV10-3; j_gene: TRBJ1-5; d_gene: .; abundance: few; CDR3nt: TGTGCCATCAGCGCTGGGGTCGATCAGCCCCAGCATTTT; CDR3aa: CAISAGVDQPQHF
v_gene: TRBV10-3; j_gene: TRBJ2-2; d_gene: .; abundance: .; CDR3nt: TGTGCCATCAGTGAGGAGGGGGGGCCGTCCGGGGAGCTGTTTTTT; CDR3aa: CAISEEGGPSGELFF
v_gene: TRBV7-9; j_gene: TRBJ1-4; d_gene: .; abundance: .; CDR3nt: TGTGCCAGCAGCTTAAGTCCAGGGTCAACTAATGAAAAACTGTTTTTT; CDR3aa: CASSLSPGSTNEKLFF
v_gene: TRBV27; j_gene: TRBJ1-2; d_gene: TRBD1; abundance: .; CDR3nt: TGTGCCAGCAGTTTGGGGACAGGAGTAAATTATGGCTACACCTTC; CDR3aa: CASSLGTGVNYGYTF
v_gene: TRBV6-5; j_gene: TRBJ1-5; d_gene: .; abundance: .; CDR3nt: TGTGCCAGCAGGTCGACAGTGTATAGCAATCAGCCCCAGCATTTT; CDR3aa: CASRSTVYSNQPQHF
v_gene: TRBV18; j_gene: TRBJ2-6; d_gene: TRBD1; abundance: .; CDR3nt: TGTGCCAGCCACCACCCACAGGGGGCATTTTCTGGGGCCAACGTCCTGACTTTC; CDR3aa: CASHHPQGAFSGANVLTF
v_gene: TRBV28; j_gene: TRBJ2-2; d_gene: .; abundance: few; CDR3nt: TGTGCCAGCAGTGGCGGGTTGAACACCGGGGAGCTGTTTTTT; CDR3aa: CASSGGLNTGELFF
v_gene: TRBV6-5; j_gene: TRBJ2-7; d_gene: .; abundance: .; CDR3nt: TGTGCCAGCAGTTACTCGATAAGGCCATCCTACGAGCAGTACTTC; CDR3aa: CASSYSIRPSYEQYF
v_gene: TRBV19; j_gene: TRBJ1-2; d_gene: .; abundance: .; CDR3nt: TGTGCCAGTAGTTTCCAGACAGCAAACTATGGCTACACCTTC; CDR3aa: CASSFQTANYGYTF
v_gene: TRBV28; j_gene: TRBJ1-1; d_gene: TRBD1; abundance: .; CDR3nt: TGTGCCAGCAGCCATCCGAGGGGGCGAGGGGACACTGAAGCTTTCTTT; CDR3aa: CASSHPRGRGDTEAFF
v_gene: TRBV6-6; j_gene: TRBJ2-5; d_gene: .; abundance: .; CDR3nt: TGTGCCAGCAGCTGGGGCAGCGAGGGGAAGACCCAGTACTTC; CDR3aa: CASSWGSEGKTQYF
v_gene: TRBV6-4; j_gene: TRBJ1-2; d_gene: .; abundance: few; CDR3nt: TGTGCCAGCGGGGGTCCAGGGCTCGGCTACACCTTC; CDR3aa: CASGGPGLGYTF
v_gene: TRBV5-1; j_gene: TRBJ2-1; d_gene: .; abundance: .; CDR3nt: TGCGCCAGCAGTTCGGGAGTGGGCTCCTACAATGAGCAGTTCTTC; CDR3aa: CASSSGVGSYNEQFF
v_gene: TRBV7-9; j_gene: TRBJ1-5; d_gene: .; abundance: .; CDR3nt: TGTGCCAGCAGCTTATCCGGGGTACCAAATCAGCCCCAGCATTTT; CDR3aa: CASSLSGVPNQPQHF
v_gene: TRBV2; j_gene: TRBJ2-1; d_gene: .; abundance: .; CDR3nt: TGTGCCAGCAGTGTTGGTCCCTACAATGAGCAGTTCTTC; CDR3aa: CASSVGPYNEQFF
v_gene: TRBV5-6; j_gene: TRBJ2-7; d_gene: TRBD1; abundance: .; CDR3nt: TGTGCCAGCAGCACGGGACAGGATTTCTCCTACGAGCAGTACTTC; CDR3aa: CASSTGQDFSYEQYF
v_gene: TRBV7-9; j_gene: TRBJ2-2; d_gene: TRBD2; abundance: .; CDR3nt: TGTGCCAGCAGCGCCCGACTAGCGGGTTCGAACACCGGGGAGCTGTTTTTT; CDR3aa: CASSARLAGSNTGELFF
v_gene: TRBV18; j_gene: TRBJ1-3; d_gene: .; abundance: .; CDR3nt: TGTGCCAGCTCACGGGACTTTTCCTCTGGAAACACCATATATTTT; CDR3aa: CASSRDFSSGNTIYF
v_gene: TRBV30; j_gene: TRBJ1-1; d_gene: .; abundance: .; CDR3nt: TGTGCCTGGAGCCCCGCGAACACTGAAGCTTTCTTT; CDR3aa: CAWSPANTEAFF
v_gene: TRBV29-1; j_gene: TRBJ1-3; d_gene: .; abundance: .; CDR3nt: TGCAGCGTTGAGTCGGAGGGCGCGGGCGGAAACACCATATATTTT; CDR3aa: CSVESEGAGGNTIYF
v_gene: TRBV30; j_gene: TRBJ1-1; d_gene: .; abundance: .; CDR3nt: TGTGCCTGGAGTGACCCTCCTTACAGGAACACTGAAGCTTTCTTT; CDR3aa: CAWSDPPYRNTEAFF
v_gene: TRBV6-1; j_gene: TRBJ2-7; d_gene: .; abundance: .; CDR3nt: TGTGCCAGCAGTCCGGGACACCCCTACGAGCAGTACTTC; CDR3aa: CASSPGHPYEQYF
v_gene: TRBV30; j_gene: TRBJ1-5; d_gene: .; abundance: .; CDR3nt: TGTGCCTGGAGTTTCCCACACCAGCCCCAGCATTTT; CDR3aa: CAWSFPHQPQHF
v_gene: TRBV19; j_gene: TRBJ1-1; d_gene: .; abundance: .; CDR3nt: TGTGCCAGTAGTATACGAGGCACTGAAGCTTTCTTT; CDR3aa: CASSIRGTEAFF
v_gene: TRBV6-4; j_gene: TRBJ2-1; d_gene: TRBD2; abundance: .; CDR3nt: TGTGCCAGCAGTGACCGGGGGGGTGGCAGTGAGCAGTTCTTC; CDR3aa: CASSDRGGGSEQFF